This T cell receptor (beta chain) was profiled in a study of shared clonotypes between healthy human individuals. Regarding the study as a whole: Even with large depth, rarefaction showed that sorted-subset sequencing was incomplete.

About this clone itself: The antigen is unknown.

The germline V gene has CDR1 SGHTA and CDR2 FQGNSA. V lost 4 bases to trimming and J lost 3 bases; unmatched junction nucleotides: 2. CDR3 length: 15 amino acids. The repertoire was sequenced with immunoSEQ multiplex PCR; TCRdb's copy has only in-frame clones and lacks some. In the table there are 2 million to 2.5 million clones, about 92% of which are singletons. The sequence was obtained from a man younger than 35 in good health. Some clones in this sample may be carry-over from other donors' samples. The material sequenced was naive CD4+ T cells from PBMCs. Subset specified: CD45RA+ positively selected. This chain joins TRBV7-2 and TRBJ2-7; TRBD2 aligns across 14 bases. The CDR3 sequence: CASSWTSGGIYEQYF. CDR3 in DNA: TGTGCCAGCAGCTGGACTAGCGGGGGGATCTACGAGCAGTACTTC. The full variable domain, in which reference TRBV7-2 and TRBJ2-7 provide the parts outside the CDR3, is GAGVSQSPSNKVTEKGKDVELRCDPISGHTALYWYRQSLGQGLEFLIYFQGNSAPDKSGLPSDRFSAERTGGSVSTLTIQRTQQEDSAVYLCASSWTSGGIYEQYFGPGTRLTVT.